The 24 T cell receptor beta chains in this list originate from one sample, sequenced in a study of human T cells and chemical hapten exposure (dated by TCRdb to 2020 to 2023). This specimen's time point label, per the study, means: pre-sensitization, week 0. The intended sense of this specimen's treatment or condition label: therapeutic diphenylcyclopropenone sensitization with weekly scalp DPC. Library creation used RACE. Reads for this sample came from a NextSeq 500. TCRdb itself trimmed the public reads at Q25 with fastp, ran MiXCR and retained productive beta chains. Rows are combined by CDR3 protein, so each entry shows the most common genes and DNA. The sample has more than 85,000 distinct CDR3 sequences on record, 8.5% of them singletons. Around 2.6% of the sample goes to the ten largest clones. This specimen was whole blood, taken in connection with sensitization to the hapten diphenylcyclopropenone (DPC). The receptors here all came from a man aged 35-49 years with alopecia areata. Some clones in this sample may be carry-over from other donors' samples.

This clonotype was counted only a few times. The V call is TRBV19, the J call TRBJ2-6, with D maybe TRBD2 (6 bases). Trimming pared 5 bases from V and 2 bases from J, leaving 16 bases between. The CDR3 covers 17 residues. Per germline, CDR1 LNHDA and CDR2 SQIVND (reference sequence). CDR3 sequence reads: CASSSPLGGAGANVLTF. The CDR3, as DNA: TGTGCCAGTAGTTCTCCATTAGGAGGGGCTGGGGCCAACGTCCTGACTTTC.

The chain uses TRBV24-1 and TRBJ1-5; D is unclear. In germline, CDR1 is KGHDR, CDR2 SFDVKD. The V and J ends lost 3 bases and 0 bases respectively, with 5 bases between them. There are 14 residues in the CDR3. The DNA for the CDR3 is TGTGCCACCAGTGATGGAAATAGCAATCAGCCCCAGCATTTT. This codes for CATSDGNSNQPQHF.

This clonotype appeared many times. The chain employs TRBV14 and TRBJ1-3; the D is unclear. Germline V gene sequence: CDR1 SGHDN, CDR2 FVKESK. This CDR3 is 19 amino acids long. Trimming took 0 bases from V and 2 from J, leaving 20 bases between them. The CDR3 here is CASSQDRSTFGLAGNTIYF. DNA for the CDR3: TGTGCCAGCAGCCAAGATCGATCCACCTTCGGCCTCGCTGGAAACACCATATATTTT.

The gene calls are TRBV5-6 and TRBJ2-5, with 9 positions matching TRBD2. This CDR3 is built from 16 residues. The germline V gene has CDR1 SGHDT and CDR2 YYEEEE. The V gene end was trimmed by 4 bases and the J gene end by 3 bases; junction bases not matched to a gene: 10. The chain's CDR3 is CASSGAGGFVEETQYF. The CDR3, as DNA: TGTGCCAGCAGCGGGGCGGGGGGGTTCGTCGAAGAGACCCAGTACTTC.

This rearrangement joins TRBV5-1 to TRBJ2-6; 8 bases align to TRBD1. CDR3 length: 18 residues. With V trimmed by 6 bases and J by 0 bases, 11 bases remained unmatched. Germline CDR1 reads SGHRS; CDR2 reads YFSETQ. CDR3 region: CASTKTGVPLSGANVLTF. CDR3 nucleotides: TGCGCCAGCACCAAGACAGGGGTCCCCCTCTCTGGGGCCAACGTCCTGACTTTC.

There are a few counts of this clonotype. The chain combines TRBV11-1 with TRBJ2-6; D ambiguous. This CDR3 comprises 15 residues. Trimming removed 4 bases from V and 4 bases from J, with 11 bases in between. CDR1 is SGHAT and CDR2 is FQDESV in the germline V gene (reference sequence). CDR3 loop: CASSSTHSGANVLTF. The DNA of the CDR3 is TGTGCCAGCAGCTCCACTCACTCGGGGGCCAACGTCCTGACTTTC.

This clonotype has more than one count but fewer than ten. The chain has TRBV9 and TRBJ2-2; D unclear. CDR1 SGDLS and CDR2 YYNGEE come from the germline V gene. Trimming removed 3 bases at V and 0 bases at J, with 3 bases between. The CDR3 totals 13 residues. The CDR3 coding sequence is TGTGCCAGCAGCGCCGCGAACACCGGGGAGCTGTTTTTT. Its translation: CASSAANTGELFF.

This clonotype was counted ten times or more. The V call is TRBV4-2, the J call TRBJ2-1; a possible D gene is TRBD2 (7 bases). Deletions cut 1 base from V and 7 bases from J, with 23 bases between. This CDR3 is built from 18 residues. Per the germline V gene, CDR1 is LGHNA and CDR2 is YNFKEQ. CDR3: CASSQGAFYEGGGNEQFF. CDR3 DNA: TGTGCCAGCAGCCAAGGGGCCTTCTATGAGGGAGGGGGTAATGAGCAGTTCTTC.

This clonotype was seen ten or more times. The chain carries TRBV29-1 and TRBJ2-6; 8 nucleotides match TRBD1. V trimming: 6 bases; J trimming: 0 bases; junction bases outside the gene matches: 7. There are 16 residues in the CDR3. The germline V gene encodes CDR1 SQVTM and CDR2 ANQGSEA. The CDR3 here is CSVSGQGVSGANVLTF. The CDR3 DNA follows: TGCAGCGTCTCCGGACAGGGCGTCTCTGGGGCCAACGTCCTGACTTTC.

This clonotype was counted at least ten times. The V call is TRBV7-2, the J call TRBJ2-2, with D maybe TRBD2 (5 bases). Trimming took off 0 bases at V and 0 bases at J, with 14 bases between the two ends. The CDR3 sequence is 18 residues long. Germline-derived CDR1 and CDR2 are SGHTA and FQGNSA. In DNA form, the CDR3 reads TGTGCCAGCAGCTTAGCCCCGCTTACGGGAACGAACACCGGGGAGCTGTTTTTT. Translation: CASSLAPLTGTNTGELFF.

This clonotype was recorded only once. The V call is TRBV5-4, the J call TRBJ2-1, with 13 nucleotides matching TRBD2. Trimming took 1 base from V and 9 from J; bases not matched to a gene: 4. This CDR3 is built from 15 residues. Germline values: CDR1 SGHNT, CDR2 YYREEE (reference sequence). The CDR3: CASSLRTSGSFEQFF. CDR3 bases: TGTGCCAGCAGCTTGAGGACTAGCGGGAGCTTTGAGCAGTTCTTC.

The chain recombines TRBV9 with TRBJ2-7, with D possibly being TRBD2 (6 bases). There are 12 residues in the CDR3. Trimming shortened V by 1 base and J by 7 bases, and 9 bases separated the two germline ends. Germline CDR1 is SGDLS and CDR2 is YYNGEE. Here the CDR3 reads CASSVKEGEQYF. CDR3 nucleotides: TGTGCCAGCAGCGTAAAGGAGGGGGAGCAGTACTTC.

This clonotype was counted ten times or more. The chain carries TRBV20-1 and TRBJ1-5; 9 bases line up with TRBD1. The CDR3 totals 16 residues. Germline CDR1 and CDR2: DFQATT and SNEGSKA (reference sequence). After removal of 4 bases from V and 0 bases from J, the junction contained 7 bases not matched to a gene. CDR3 nucleotide sequence: TGCAGTGCTAATGGACAGGGGCGTTATAGCAATCAGCCCCAGCATTTT. Its protein is CSANGQGRYSNQPQHF.

This clonotype appeared a few times. The gene calls are TRBV7-2 and TRBJ2-7, with 8 bases matching TRBD1. The CDR3 is made up of 15 amino acids. J gave up 3 bases and V 3 bases, and 7 bases lay outside the gene matches. Germline V gene sequence: CDR1 SGHTA, CDR2 FQGNSA. Here the CDR3 reads CASSFGPGQVYEQYF. Here the CDR3 DNA reads TGTGCCAGCAGCTTCGGCCCGGGACAGGTCTACGAGCAGTACTTC.

This clonotype was detected many times. The chain joins TRBV6-2 or TRBV6-3 to TRBJ1-5; D is unresolved. The CDR3 has 14 residues. Trimming pared 2 bases from V and 0 bases from J, leaving 5 bases between. CDR1 and CDR2 from the germline V gene are MNHEY and SVGEGT. Here the CDR3 reads CASSYTYSNQPQHF. The CDR3 nucleotides read TGTGCCAGCAGTTACACTTATAGCAATCAGCCCCAGCATTTT.

This clonotype was found many times. V and J are TRBV20-1 and TRBJ1-3; no definite D call. CDR1 and CDR2 from the germline V gene are DFQATT and SNEGSKA (reference sequence). The CDR3 has 20 amino acids. V was cut by 0 bases and J by 0 bases, with 24 bases left in between. DNA for the CDR3: TGCAGTGCTAGAGATCGGGGAAAGACGGGTCCTTTCAACTCTGGAAACACCATATATTTT. This gives the protein CSARDRGKTGPFNSGNTIYF.

The chain uses TRBV12-3 or TRBV12-4 and TRBJ2-1, with 10 bases that match TRBD2. This CDR3 is 13 amino acids long. Trimming removed 5 bases from V and 12 bases from J; junction bases left unmatched: 7. The CDR3 nucleotides read TGTGCCAGCAGTCGTACTAGCGGGACGGGGCAGTTCTTC. Translated, it gives CASSRTSGTGQFF.

The gene calls are TRBV4-1 and TRBJ1-2; D perhaps matches TRBD1 (5 bases). In germline, CDR1 is MGHRA, CDR2 YSYEKL. Trimming pared 2 bases from V and 4 bases from J, leaving 11 bases between. The CDR3 has 14 amino acids. The CDR3 nucleotides read TGCGCCAGCAGCCAACCGGGACGGAGCTATGGCTACACCTTC. Translating gives CASSQPGRSYGYTF.

This clonotype was counted only a few times. The gene calls are TRBV6-2 or TRBV6-3 and TRBJ2-3; D unresolved. V was clipped by 6 bases and J by 4 bases, with 17 bases between them. Germline assignment: CDR1 MNHEY and CDR2 SVGEGT. The CDR3 has 15 residues. The CDR3 sequence is CASRYPGARSDTQYF. The CDR3 DNA is TGTGCCAGCAGATATCCGGGCGCGAGATCAGATACGCAGTATTTT.

This clonotype showed up many times. The V call is TRBV7-9, the J call TRBJ1-5; TRBD1 aligns across 7 bases. This CDR3 is 15 amino acids long. Trimming removed 4 bases from V and 1 base from J; junction bases left unmatched: 4. Germline-derived CDR1 and CDR2 are SEHNR and FQNEAQ (reference sequence). The DNA for the CDR3 is TGTGCCAGCAGCTCCGGACAGGACAGCAATCAGCCCCAGCATTTT. It yields the protein CASSSGQDSNQPQHF.

This clonotype was observed many times. The chain is built from TRBV6-2 or TRBV6-3 and TRBJ2-7; D is perhaps TRBD1 or TRBD2 (6 bases each). Germline lookup yields CDR1 MNHEY and CDR2 SVGEGT. This CDR3 region has 14 residues. V lost 2 bases, J lost 3 bases, and 11 bases lay in between. The CDR3 spells CASSYGGGDYEQYV. The CDR3 DNA reads TGTGCCAGCAGTTACGGAGGGGGAGACTACGAGCAGTACGTC.

The chain carries TRBV6-2 or TRBV6-3 and TRBJ2-7; 9 bases agree with TRBD1. Germline CDR1 is MNHEY and CDR2 is SVGEGT. The J segment lost 4 bases and the V segment lost 7 bases, leaving 5 bases of the junction unmatched. CDR3 length: 13 amino acids. CDR3 sequence: CASKGQGLYEQYF. CDR3 DNA sequence: TGTGCCAGCAAGGGACAGGGCCTATACGAGCAGTACTTC.

The V and J genes are TRBV29-1 and TRBJ2-3; 15 nucleotides align to TRBD2. After removal of 3 bases from V and 6 bases from J, the junction contained 7 bases not matched to a gene. The germline gives CDR1 SQVTM, CDR2 ANQGSEA. The CDR3 spans 16 residues. The CDR3 DNA is TGCAGCGTTGAGGGGACTAGCGGGAGGAGGGTCGATACGCAGTATTTT. Encoded protein: CSVEGTSGRRVDTQYF.

Concerning this clonotype: One end of the junction varies from germline; a read error may be responsible. The chain combines TRBV24-1 with TRBJ2-4; D possibly corresponds to TRBD1 (6 bases). The germline gives CDR1 KGHDR, CDR2 SFDVKD. The CDR3 extends over 10 amino acids. The CDR3, as DNA: TGTGCCACCCCGCAGGGACACCTAGACTTC. This gives the protein CATPQGHLDF.